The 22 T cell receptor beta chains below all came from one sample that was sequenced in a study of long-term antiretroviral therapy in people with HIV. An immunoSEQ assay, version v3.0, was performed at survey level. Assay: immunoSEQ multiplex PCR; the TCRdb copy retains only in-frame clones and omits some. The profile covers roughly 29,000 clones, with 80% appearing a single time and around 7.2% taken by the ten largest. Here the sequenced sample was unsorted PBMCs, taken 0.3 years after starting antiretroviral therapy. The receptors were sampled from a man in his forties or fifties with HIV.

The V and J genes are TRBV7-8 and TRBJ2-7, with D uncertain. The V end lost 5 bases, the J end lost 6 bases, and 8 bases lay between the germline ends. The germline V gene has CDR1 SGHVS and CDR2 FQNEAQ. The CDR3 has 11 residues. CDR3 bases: TGTGCCAGCAGCCCCTTTACCGAGCAGTACTTC. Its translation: CASSPFTEQYF. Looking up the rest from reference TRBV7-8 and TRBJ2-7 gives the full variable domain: GAGVSQSPRYKVAKRGQDVALRCDPISGHVSLFWYQQALGQGPEFLTYFQNEAQLDKSGLPSDRFFAERPEGSVSTLKIQRTQQEDSAVYLCASSPFTEQYFGPGTRLTVT.

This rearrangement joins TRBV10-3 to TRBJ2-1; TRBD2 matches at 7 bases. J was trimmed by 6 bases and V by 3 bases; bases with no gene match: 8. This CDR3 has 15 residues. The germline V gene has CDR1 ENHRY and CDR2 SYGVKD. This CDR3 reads CAISDLAAGSNEQFF. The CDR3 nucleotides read TGTGCCATCAGTGACCTAGCGGCAGGTAGCAATGAGCAGTTCTTC.

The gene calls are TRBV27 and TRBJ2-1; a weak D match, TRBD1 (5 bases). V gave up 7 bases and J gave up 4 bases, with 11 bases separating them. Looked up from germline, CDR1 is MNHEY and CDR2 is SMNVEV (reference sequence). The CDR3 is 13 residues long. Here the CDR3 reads CASTMGPYNEQFF. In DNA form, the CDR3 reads TGTGCCAGCACCATGGGGCCTTACAATGAGCAGTTCTTC.

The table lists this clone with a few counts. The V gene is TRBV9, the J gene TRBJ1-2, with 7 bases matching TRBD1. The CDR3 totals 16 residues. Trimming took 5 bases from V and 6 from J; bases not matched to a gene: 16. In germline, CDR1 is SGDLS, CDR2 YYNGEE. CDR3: CASRPKGAGGSNGYTF. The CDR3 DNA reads TGTGCCAGCAGACCTAAGGGGGCAGGGGGTTCGAATGGCTACACCTTC.

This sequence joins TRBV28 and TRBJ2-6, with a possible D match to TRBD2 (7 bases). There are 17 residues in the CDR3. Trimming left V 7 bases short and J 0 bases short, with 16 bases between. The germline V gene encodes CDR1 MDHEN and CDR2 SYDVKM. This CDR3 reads CASTPPRGASGANVLTF. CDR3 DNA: TGTGCCAGCACCCCCCCACGGGGGGCCTCTGGGGCCAACGTCCTGACTTTC. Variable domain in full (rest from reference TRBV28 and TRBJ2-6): DVKVTQSSRYLVKRTGEKVFLECVQDMDHENMFWYRQDPGLGLRLIYFSYDVKMKEKGDIPEGYSVSREKKERFSLILESASTNQTSMYLCASTPPRGASGANVLTFGAGSRLTVL.

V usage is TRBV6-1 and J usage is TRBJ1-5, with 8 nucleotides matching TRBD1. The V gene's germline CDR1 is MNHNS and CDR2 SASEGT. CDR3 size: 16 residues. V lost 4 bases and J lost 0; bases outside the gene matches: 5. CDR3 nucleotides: TGTGCCAGCAGTGGTGGGACAGGTCTTAGCAATCAGCCCCAGCATTTT. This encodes CASSGGTGLSNQPQHF.

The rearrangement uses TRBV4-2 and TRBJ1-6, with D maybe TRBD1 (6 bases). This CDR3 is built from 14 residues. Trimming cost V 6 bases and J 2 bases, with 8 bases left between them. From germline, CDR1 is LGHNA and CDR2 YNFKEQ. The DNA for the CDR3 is TGTGCCAGCAGACAGGGCACCTATAATTCACCCCTCCACTTT. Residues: CASRQGTYNSPLHF.

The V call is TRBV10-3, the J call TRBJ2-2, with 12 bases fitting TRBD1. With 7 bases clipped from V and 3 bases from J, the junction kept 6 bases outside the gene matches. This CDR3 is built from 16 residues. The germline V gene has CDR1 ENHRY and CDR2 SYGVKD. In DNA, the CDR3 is TGTGCCATCAAAGGGGACAGGGGGCTTGACACCGGGGAGCTGTTTTTT. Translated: CAIKGDRGLDTGELFF.

In DNA form, the CDR3 reads TGTGCCAGCAGCCGCGCAGGGCCGTATGGCTACACCTTC. Its protein is CASSRAGPYGYTF. The chain has TRBV13 and TRBJ1-2; possible D gene TRBD1, 5 bases. CDR3 length: 13 amino acids. Trimming cost V 5 bases and J 5 bases, with 12 bases left between them. Germline-derived CDR1 and CDR2 are PRHDT and FYEKMQ (reference sequence).

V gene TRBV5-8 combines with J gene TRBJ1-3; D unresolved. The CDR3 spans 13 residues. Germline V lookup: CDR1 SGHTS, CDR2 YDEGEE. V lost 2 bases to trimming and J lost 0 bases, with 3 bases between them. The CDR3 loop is CASSFVSGNTIYF. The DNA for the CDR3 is TGTGCCAGCAGCTTTGTCTCTGGAAACACCATATATTTT.

The CDR3 region has the DNA TGCGCCAGCAGCTTGTCTCCGAATCAGCCCCAGCATTTT. This codes for CASSLSPNQPQHF. This chain uses TRBV5-1 with TRBJ1-5; no clear D. Germline V gene sequence: CDR1 SGHRS, CDR2 YFSETQ. This CDR3 comprises 13 residues. The V gene lost 1 base and the J gene lost 4 bases, with 6 bases spanning the gap.

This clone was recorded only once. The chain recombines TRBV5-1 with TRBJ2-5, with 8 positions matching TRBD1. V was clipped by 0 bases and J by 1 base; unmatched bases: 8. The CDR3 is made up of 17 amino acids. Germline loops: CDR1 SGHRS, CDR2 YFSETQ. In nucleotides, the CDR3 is TGCGCCAGCAGCTTGGCCCGGGACAGGTGGCGCCAAGAGACCCAGTACTTC. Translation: CASSLARDRWRQETQYF.

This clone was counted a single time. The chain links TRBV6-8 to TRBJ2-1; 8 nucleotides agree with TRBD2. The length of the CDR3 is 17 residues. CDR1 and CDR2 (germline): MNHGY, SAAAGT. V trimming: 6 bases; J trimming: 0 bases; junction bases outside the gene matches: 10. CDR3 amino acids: CASSGGGRLSSYNEQFF. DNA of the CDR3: TGTGCCAGCAGCGGCGGGGGGCGCCTAAGCTCCTACAATGAGCAGTTCTTC.

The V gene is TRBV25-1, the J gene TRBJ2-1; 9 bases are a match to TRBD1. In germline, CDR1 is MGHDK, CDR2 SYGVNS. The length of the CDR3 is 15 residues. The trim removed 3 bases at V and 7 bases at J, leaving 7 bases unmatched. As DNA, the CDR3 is TGTGCCAGCAGTGATTGGGGACAGGGAAAGAATGAGCAGTTCTTC. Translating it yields CASSDWGQGKNEQFF.

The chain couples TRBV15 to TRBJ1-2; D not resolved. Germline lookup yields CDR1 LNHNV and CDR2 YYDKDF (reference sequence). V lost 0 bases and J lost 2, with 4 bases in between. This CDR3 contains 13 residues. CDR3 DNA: TGTGCCACCAGCAGAGATGGAAACTATGGCTACACCTTC. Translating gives CATSRDGNYGYTF.

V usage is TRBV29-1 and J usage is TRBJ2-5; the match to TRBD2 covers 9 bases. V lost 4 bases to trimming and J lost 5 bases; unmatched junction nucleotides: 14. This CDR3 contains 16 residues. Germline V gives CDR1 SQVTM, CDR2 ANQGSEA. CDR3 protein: CSVVGSGSRLGETQYF. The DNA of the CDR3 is TGCAGCGTTGTCGGTAGCGGGAGTCGGCTGGGGGAGACCCAGTACTTC.

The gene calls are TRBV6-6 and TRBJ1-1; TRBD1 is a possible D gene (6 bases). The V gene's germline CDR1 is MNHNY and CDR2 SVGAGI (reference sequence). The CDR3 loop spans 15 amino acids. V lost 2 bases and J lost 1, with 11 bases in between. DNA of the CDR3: TGTGCCAGCAGTTACAGGGGGGGCGGGAACACTGAAGCTTTCTTT. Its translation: CASSYRGGGNTEAFF.

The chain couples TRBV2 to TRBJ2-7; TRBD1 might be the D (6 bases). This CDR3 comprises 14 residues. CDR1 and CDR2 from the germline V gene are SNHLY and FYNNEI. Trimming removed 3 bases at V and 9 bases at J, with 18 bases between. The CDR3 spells CASSDGGSVIGQYF. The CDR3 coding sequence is TGTGCCAGCAGTGATGGGGGCTCCGTAATAGGGCAGTACTTC.

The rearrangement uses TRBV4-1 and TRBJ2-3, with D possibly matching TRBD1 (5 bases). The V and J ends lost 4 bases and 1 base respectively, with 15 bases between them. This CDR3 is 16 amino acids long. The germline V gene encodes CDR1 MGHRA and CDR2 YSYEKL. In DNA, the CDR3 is TGCGCCAGCAGCCTCGCCCCGGCACAGGGCACAGATACGCAGTATTTT. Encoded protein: CASSLAPAQGTDTQYF.

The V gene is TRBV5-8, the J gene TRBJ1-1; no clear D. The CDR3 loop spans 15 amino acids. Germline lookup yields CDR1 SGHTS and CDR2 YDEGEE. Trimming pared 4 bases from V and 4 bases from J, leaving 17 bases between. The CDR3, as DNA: TGTGCCAGCAGCCCCATAGTCCCCGTAGTCACTGAAGCTTTCTTT. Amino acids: CASSPIVPVVTEAFF.

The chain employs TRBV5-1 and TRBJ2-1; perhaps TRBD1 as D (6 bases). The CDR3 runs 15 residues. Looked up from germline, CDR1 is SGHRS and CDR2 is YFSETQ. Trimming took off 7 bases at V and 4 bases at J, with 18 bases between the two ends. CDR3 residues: CASDETGQTYNEQFF. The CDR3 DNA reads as TGCGCCAGCGACGAAACGGGACAAACATACAATGAGCAGTTCTTC.

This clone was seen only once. CDR3 amino acids: CASSQGGGLAHEQYF. The CDR3 nucleotides read TGTGCCAGCAGCCAAGGGGGCGGGCTAGCCCACGAGCAGTACTTC. The chain recombines TRBV7-7 with TRBJ2-7; 7 positions match TRBD1. This CDR3 contains 15 residues. The germline V gene has CDR1 SSHAT and CDR2 FNYEAQ (reference sequence). V lost 5 bases, J lost 5 bases, and 12 bases stayed unmatched. Full variable domain (outside the CDR3, taken from reference TRBV7-7 and TRBJ2-7): GAGVSQSPRYKVTKRGQDVTLRCDPISSHATLYWYQQALGQGPEFLTYFNYEAQPDKSGLPSDRFSAERPEGSISTLTIQRTEQRDSAMYRCASSQGGGLAHEQYFGPGTRLTVT.